The 30 T cell receptor beta chains given below trace back to one sample, sequenced in a study of blood T cells in healthy people across ages. The authors ran a second PCR of 7 to 11 cycles using a sample-barcoded 5' primer and a J-beta primer mix. TCRdb itself ran the 5' RACE reads through MiXCR, one entry per CDR3 protein. The sample lists some 1,000,000 distinct CDR3 sequences; less than 25% were seen once. The same specimen was also included in a second study, on T cells of mothers and their children.

Specimen: blood. These receptors were collected from a girl under 10 years old in good health.

The sample holds a few counts of this clonotype. The chain has TRBV28 and TRBJ1-3; TRBD1 matches 9 bases. CDR1 is MDHEN, CDR2 SYDVKM, per germline. This CDR3 has 18 amino acids. Trimming at V came to 6 bases and at J to 2 bases, leaving 14 bases not matched to a gene. CDR3 region: CASSPLQGAEFAGNTIYF. DNA of the CDR3: TGTGCCAGCAGCCCATTACAGGGGGCGGAATTCGCTGGAAACACCATATATTTT.

J is TRBJ2-1 and V is TRBV20-1; TRBD2 aligns across 12 bases. Germline values: CDR1 DFQATT, CDR2 SNEGSKA (reference sequence). The trim removed 5 bases at V and 10 bases at J, leaving 12 bases unmatched. This CDR3 is built from 15 residues. The CDR3: CSAPPSSGRAFEQFF. CDR3 coding DNA: TGCAGTGCTCCCCCCTCTAGCGGGAGGGCCTTCGAGCAGTTCTTC.

The chain uses TRBV5-1 and TRBJ2-7; 7 bases line up with TRBD1. This CDR3 is 14 amino acids long. Germline lookup yields CDR1 SGHRS and CDR2 YFSETQ. The J segment lost 6 bases and the V segment lost 4 bases, leaving 10 bases of the junction unmatched. The chain's CDR3 is CASSPGQPKPEQYF. CDR3 DNA: TGCGCCAGCAGCCCGGGACAGCCGAAGCCCGAGCAGTACTTC.

For this clonotype: Since no conserved phenylalanine or tryptophan closes the CDR3, a read error is the likely cause. The chain has TRBV6-5 and TRBJ1-2, with D tentatively TRBD1 (5 bases). The CDR3 consists of 15 residues. Germline V gives CDR1 MNHEY, CDR2 SVGAGI. Trimming left V 2 bases short and J 8 bases short, with 18 bases between. CDR3 amino acids: CASSYERQGSRGYTV. The CDR3 nucleotides are TGTGCCAGCAGTTACGAACGGCAGGGTTCTAGGGGCTACACCGTC.

This clonotype has ten or more counts. The chain has TRBV3-1 and TRBJ2-1; maybe TRBD1 (5 bases). The germline V and J ends were trimmed by 0 bases and 7 bases, with 13 bases remaining between them. The CDR3 runs to 15 residues. Per germline, CDR1 LGHDT and CDR2 YNNKEL (reference sequence). The CDR3 loop is CASSQEGHILNEQFF. CDR3 sequence (DNA): TGTGCCAGCAGCCAAGAAGGACATATCCTTAATGAGCAGTTCTTC.

At least ten counts were recorded for this clonotype. The chain joins TRBV7-2 to TRBJ1-1; the D is unclear. The CDR3 extends over 11 amino acids. Trimming pared 2 bases from V and 4 bases from J, leaving 2 bases between. Germline values: CDR1 SGHTA, CDR2 FQGNSA. This CDR3 is CASSLFTEAFF. For the CDR3, the DNA is TGTGCCAGCAGCTTATTCACTGAAGCTTTCTTT. The variable domain in full, completed from reference TRBV7-2 and TRBJ1-1, reads GAGVSQSPSNKVTEKGKDVELRCDPISGHTALYWYRQSLGQGLEFLIYFQGNSAPDKSGLPSDRFSAERTGGSVSTLTIQRTQQEDSAVYLCASSLFTEAFFGQGTRLTVV.

The V and J genes are TRBV11-2 and TRBJ1-2; D is possibly TRBD1 (5 bases). The ends were cut back, 2 bases at V and 2 bases at J, with 9 bases in the middle. The CDR3 covers 14 residues. The germline V gene has CDR1 SGHAT and CDR2 FQNNGV. The CDR3 nucleotides read TGTGCCAGCAGCTTATTGGGGGGAAACTATGGCTACACCTTC. Encoded protein: CASSLLGGNYGYTF. Based on the CDR3 plus reference TRBV11-2 and TRBJ1-2, the full variable domain is EAGVAQSPRYKIIEKRQSVAFWCNPISGHATLYWYQQILGQGPKLLIQFQNNGVVDDSQLPKDRFSAERLKGVDSTLKIQPAKLEDSAVYLCASSLLGGNYGYTFGSGTRLTVV.

The chain uses TRBV7-3 and TRBJ1-1; 9 nucleotides agree with TRBD1. Germline V gene sequence: CDR1 SGHTA, CDR2 FQGTGA. This CDR3 contains 15 residues. The V gene end was trimmed by 5 bases and the J gene end by 1 base; junction bases not matched to a gene: 5. The CDR3 DNA follows: TGTGCCAGCAGCGGGACAGGGTCTCGGAACACTGAAGCTTTCTTT. This sequence encodes CASSGTGSRNTEAFF.

This chain uses TRBV24-1 with TRBJ2-5; perhaps TRBD2 as D (5 bases). Looked up from germline, CDR1 is KGHDR and CDR2 is SFDVKD. V was clipped by 5 bases and J by 7 bases, with 13 bases between them. The CDR3 spans 13 residues. In nucleotides, the CDR3 is TGTGCCACCAGTGGAAGGGTTCGGGGGACCCAGTACTTC. Amino acids: CATSGRVRGTQYF.

This clonotype was picked up a small number of times. The rearrangement joins TRBV29-1 to TRBJ1-4, with a possible D match to TRBD1 (5 bases). Trimming removed 4 bases at V and 4 bases at J, with 7 bases between. CDR1 is SQVTM, CDR2 ANQGSEA, per germline. The length of the CDR3 is 12 residues. The CDR3 nucleotides are TGCAGCGTTGGTGGGGGTAATGAAAAACTGTTTTTT. Its protein product is CSVGGGNEKLFF.

The V call is TRBV5-6, the J call TRBJ2-7; D is unclear. Trimming took off 2 bases at V and 0 bases at J, with 9 bases between the two ends. The CDR3 runs 14 residues. Germline CDR1 SGHDT, CDR2 YYEEEE. CDR3: CASSFGQSSYEQYF. CDR3 nucleotide sequence: TGTGCCAGCAGCTTCGGTCAGAGCTCCTACGAGCAGTACTTC.

The rearrangement joins TRBV10-2 to TRBJ2-3, with 11 bases identical to TRBD2. The length of the CDR3 is 18 residues. CDR1 is WSHSY, CDR2 SAAADI, per germline. The junction had 9 bases not matched to a gene; V was cut back by 3 bases and J by 1 base. This CDR3 reads CASSELSGRAPGTDTQYF. DNA for the CDR3: TGCGCCAGCAGTGAACTTAGCGGGAGGGCCCCGGGCACAGATACGCAGTATTTT.

This clonotype has just a few counts. This sequence joins TRBV5-1 and TRBJ2-4, with TRBD1 identical over 8 bases. Trimming cost V 3 bases and J 5 bases; bases outside gene matches: 10. In germline, CDR1 is SGHRS, CDR2 YFSETQ. CDR3 length: 16 residues. CDR3 DNA: TGCGCCAGCAGCTCAGGACAGGGCGTTTCGCAAAACATTCAGTACTTC. Amino acid sequence: CASSSGQGVSQNIQYF.

This clonotype came up a few times. This rearrangement joins TRBV28 to TRBJ2-5, with TRBD2 matching over 7 bases. The last part of the DNA fits TRBJ2-1 better; the J call may be wrong. The germline gives CDR1 MDHEN, CDR2 SYDVKM. This CDR3 is built from 13 residues. The CDR3: CASSSREGNEQFF. The CDR3 coding sequence is TGTGCCAGCAGTTCCAGGGAGGGCAATGAGCAGTTCTTC.

This clonotype was counted between two and nine times. The chain links TRBV19 to TRBJ1-5, with D possibly matching TRBD1 (5 bases). Trimming shortened V by 7 bases and J by 7 bases, and 20 bases separated the two germline ends. This CDR3 contains 15 residues. CDR1 is LNHDA, CDR2 SQIVND, per germline (reference sequence). CDR3 coding DNA: TGTGCCAGTACTCTCACAAGGGGAAAGGCACAGCCCCAGCATTTT. Its translation: CASTLTRGKAQPQHF.

J is TRBJ2-3 and V is TRBV11-2; unclear D gene. Trimming took off 7 bases at V and 6 bases at J, with 8 bases between the two ends. CDR1 is SGHAT, CDR2 FQNNGV, per germline. The CDR3 totals 11 residues. CDR3 amino acids: CASTSLDTQYF. In nucleotides, the CDR3 is TGTGCCAGCACCTCCCTGGATACGCAGTATTTT. The entire variable domain, with the rest obtained from reference TRBV11-2 and TRBJ2-3, is as follows: EAGVAQSPRYKIIEKRQSVAFWCNPISGHATLYWYQQILGQGPKLLIQFQNNGVVDDSQLPKDRFSAERLKGVDSTLKIQPAKLEDSAVYLCASTSLDTQYFGPGTRLTVL.

The genes are TRBV27 and TRBJ2-5; TRBD2 matches 13 bases. The J call may be in error: the DNA end matches TRBJ2-1 better. CDR3 length equals 16 residues. Germline assignment: CDR1 MNHEY and CDR2 SMNVEV (reference sequence). Written as DNA, the CDR3 is TGTGCCAGCAGTTTAAAATGGACTAGCGGGAGTGTTGAGCAGTTCTTC. Translated, it gives CASSLKWTSGSVEQFF.

In regard to this clonotype: One end of the junction varies from germline; a read error may be responsible. The V call is TRBV6-6, the J call TRBJ1-1; D gene uncertain. The CDR3 totals 12 residues. The germline gives CDR1 MNHNY, CDR2 SVGAGI (reference sequence). CDR3: CASSYRNAEAFF. CDR3 coding DNA: TGTGCCAGCAGTTACAGGAACGCTGAAGCTTTCTTT.

V gene TRBV28 combines with J gene TRBJ2-5; TRBD2 is a possible D gene (5 bases). The end of the DNA fits TRBJ2-7 better, so the J call may be wrong. The CDR3 extends over 17 amino acids. Germline CDR1 and CDR2: MDHEN and SYDVKM. The CDR3 loop is CASSRQFTAEHTYEQYF. The CDR3 region has the DNA TGTGCCAGCAGTCGCCAATTCACAGCGGAGCATACCTACGAGCAGTACTTC.

The V gene is TRBV21-1, the J gene TRBJ2-5; the D call TRBD1 from the table was never checked on the DNA. TRBV21-1 is tagged as a pseudogene. The CDR3 is 14 residues long. CDR3 amino acids: CASSKGQLQETQYF. CDR3 nucleotides: TGTGCCAGCAGCAAAGGACAGCTCCAAGAGACCCAGTACTTC.

This clonotype was seen a single time. The chain combines TRBV7-9 with TRBJ1-1, with D possibly being TRBD1 (6 bases). The CDR3 is made up of 14 amino acids. V lost 1 base to trimming and J lost 8 bases, with 14 bases between them. From germline, CDR1 is SEHNR and CDR2 FQNEAQ (reference sequence). The CDR3 loop is CASSLGGPGNEAFF. The CDR3 DNA reads as TGTGCCAGCAGCTTAGGGGGGCCAGGTAACGAAGCTTTCTTT. Variable domain in full (rest from reference TRBV7-9 and TRBJ1-1): DTGVSQNPRHKITKRGQNVTFRCDPISEHNRLYWYRQTLGQGPEFLTYFQNEAQLEKSRLLSDRFSAERPKGSFSTLEIQRTEQGDSAMYLCASSLGGPGNEAFFGQGTRLTVV.

This clonotype appeared a few times. J is TRBJ1-2 and V is TRBV27; maybe TRBD1 (6 bases). Germline CDR1 and CDR2: MNHEY and SMNVEV (reference sequence). The CDR3 spans 14 residues. V was trimmed by 1 base and J by 7 bases, leaving 13 bases between them. The CDR3 here is CASSLYQGSFGYTF. For the CDR3, the DNA is TGTGCCAGCAGTTTATACCAGGGGTCGTTTGGCTACACCTTC.

V is TRBV24-1 and J is TRBJ2-3, with 14 bases identical to TRBD2. This CDR3 is 16 amino acids long. From germline, CDR1 is KGHDR and CDR2 SFDVKD. V lost 4 bases and J lost 7; bases outside the gene matches: 6. DNA for the CDR3: TGTGCCACCAGTGACCCGGGACTAGCGGGAGTATATACGCAGTATTTT. It specifies CATSDPGLAGVYTQYF.

The chain recombines TRBV6-2 or TRBV6-3 with TRBJ2-1; 7 bases align to TRBD2. V lost 2 bases, J lost 8 bases, and 6 bases stayed unmatched. CDR1 is MNHEY, CDR2 SVGEGT, per germline. The CDR3 is 14 amino acids. In nucleotides, the CDR3 is TGTGCCAGCAGTTACCCCTCGGGGGGACATGAGCAGTTCTTC. This encodes CASSYPSGGHEQFF.

V is TRBV6-5 and J is TRBJ1-4; D is unresolved. The V end lost 0 bases, the J end lost 6 bases, and 8 bases lay between the germline ends. The CDR3 has 14 residues. Germline CDR1 and CDR2: MNHEY and SVGAGI. CDR3 DNA: TGTGCCAGCAGTTACTCCCGGGAGGATGAAAAACTGTTTTTT. Translation: CASSYSREDEKLFF.

A few counts support this clonotype. This sequence joins TRBV12-3 or TRBV12-4 and TRBJ2-1; TRBD2 matches at 10 bases. V lost 4 bases and J lost 0; bases outside the gene matches: 6. The CDR3 has 17 residues. CDR3 nucleotide sequence: TGTGCCAGCAGTTCCACTAGCGGGGATGGCTCCTACAATGAGCAGTTCTTC. Translating it yields CASSSTSGDGSYNEQFF.

The chain carries TRBV29-1 and TRBJ2-7; the D gene could be TRBD1 or TRBD2 (5 bases each). Germline V gene sequence: CDR1 SQVTM, CDR2 ANQGSEA. Deletions cut 7 bases from V and 0 bases from J, with 13 bases between. This CDR3 has 13 residues. The DNA for the CDR3 is TGCAGCGCTTGTGAGGGGAGCTCCTACGAGCAGTACTTC. It encodes CSACEGSSYEQYF.

This clonotype was picked up a small number of times. The gene calls are TRBV10-3 and TRBJ2-2; tentative D call: TRBD1 (6 bases). The germline V and J ends were trimmed by 2 bases and 4 bases, with 11 bases remaining between them. Germline V lookup: CDR1 ENHRY, CDR2 SYGVKD. The CDR3 is 15 amino acids. The chain's CDR3 is CAISENPRGTGELFF. The CDR3 DNA is TGTGCCATCAGTGAGAACCCCAGGGGCACCGGGGAGCTGTTTTTT.

The chain has TRBV25-1 and TRBJ1-1; D remains unclear. The germline V gene has CDR1 MGHDK and CDR2 SYGVNS. The V gene lost 3 bases and the J gene lost 1 base, with 9 bases spanning the gap. The CDR3 covers 14 residues. CDR3 sequence (DNA): TGTGCCAGCAGTGACGCCCCCAAGAACACTGAAGCTTTCTTT. It translates to CASSDAPKNTEAFF.

This clonotype turned up a few times. This chain links TRBV29-1 with TRBJ2-2, with 8 bases that match TRBD2. Germline CDR1 is SQVTM and CDR2 is ANQGSEA. The V segment lost 0 bases and the J segment 6 bases; nucleotides outside the gene matches: 6. The CDR3 has 15 amino acids. The CDR3: CSVEDPGLESGELFF. The CDR3, as DNA: TGCAGCGTTGAAGATCCGGGACTAGAATCCGGGGAGCTGTTTTTT.